Below are 2 T cell receptor beta chains sequenced from a single sample in a study of CD8 T cells in Susac syndrome. Random hexamers were used to reverse transcribe the RNA input (about 0.5 to 1 ug). One entry per CDR3 protein results from TCRdb running MiXCR on the immunoSEQ multiplex PCR reads. Counted here are around 70,000 distinct CDR3 sequences, 85% to 95% occurring once; the ten biggest clones make up about 0.6%. The sequenced material came from CD8+ T cells from PBMCs. These receptors all come from a human donor with multiple sclerosis.

CDR3: CASSQEARTDTQYF. Here the CDR3 DNA reads TGTGCCAGCAGCCAAGAGGCCCGGACGGATACGCAGTATTTT. This chain links TRBV4-2 with TRBJ2-3; D unresolved. The CDR3 runs 14 residues. From germline, CDR1 is LGHNA and CDR2 YNFKEQ. V was pared by 0 bases and J by 6 bases, with 10 bases between.

V and J are TRBV30 and TRBJ2-3; 9 nucleotides match TRBD2. The CDR3 runs 14 residues. V trimming: 4 bases; J trimming: 2 bases; junction bases outside the gene matches: 4. From germline, CDR1 is GTSNPN and CDR2 SVGIG (reference sequence). The CDR3 protein is CAWTLAGHTDTQYF. In nucleotides, the CDR3 is TGTGCCTGGACGCTAGCGGGGCACACAGATACGCAGTATTTT.